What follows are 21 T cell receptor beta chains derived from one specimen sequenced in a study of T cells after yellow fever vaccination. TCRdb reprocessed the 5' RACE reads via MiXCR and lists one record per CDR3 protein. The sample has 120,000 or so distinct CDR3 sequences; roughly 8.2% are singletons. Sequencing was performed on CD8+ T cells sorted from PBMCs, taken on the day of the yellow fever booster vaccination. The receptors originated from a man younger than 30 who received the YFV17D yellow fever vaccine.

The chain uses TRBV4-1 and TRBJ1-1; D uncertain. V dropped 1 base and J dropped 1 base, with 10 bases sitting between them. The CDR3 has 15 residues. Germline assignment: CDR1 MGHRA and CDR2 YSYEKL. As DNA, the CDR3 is TGCGCCAGCAGCCAAGGCTATGATCGGAACACTGAAGCTTTCTTT. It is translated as CASSQGYDRNTEAFF.

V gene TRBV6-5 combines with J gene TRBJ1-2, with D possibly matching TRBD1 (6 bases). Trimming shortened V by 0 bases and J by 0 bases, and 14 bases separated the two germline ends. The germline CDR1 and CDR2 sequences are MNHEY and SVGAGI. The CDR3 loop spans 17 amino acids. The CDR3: CASSYSAGGVANYGYTF. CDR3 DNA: TGTGCCAGCAGTTACTCTGCGGGGGGCGTAGCTAACTATGGCTACACCTTC.

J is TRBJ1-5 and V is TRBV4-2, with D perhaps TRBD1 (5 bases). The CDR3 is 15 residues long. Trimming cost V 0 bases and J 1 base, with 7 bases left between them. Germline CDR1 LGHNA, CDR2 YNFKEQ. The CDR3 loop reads CASSQERDSNQPQHF. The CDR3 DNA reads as TGTGCCAGCAGCCAAGAGCGGGACAGCAATCAGCCCCAGCATTTT.

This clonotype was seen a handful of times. This CDR3 is CASRVWGLRTDTQYF. The CDR3 DNA reads TGTGCCAGCAGGGTTTGGGGCCTTAGGACAGATACGCAGTATTTT. The rearrangement uses TRBV28 and TRBJ2-3; a weak D match, TRBD1 (5 bases). This CDR3 region has 15 residues. Germline values: CDR1 MDHEN, CDR2 SYDVKM. V was trimmed by 6 bases and J by 3 bases, leaving 16 bases between them.

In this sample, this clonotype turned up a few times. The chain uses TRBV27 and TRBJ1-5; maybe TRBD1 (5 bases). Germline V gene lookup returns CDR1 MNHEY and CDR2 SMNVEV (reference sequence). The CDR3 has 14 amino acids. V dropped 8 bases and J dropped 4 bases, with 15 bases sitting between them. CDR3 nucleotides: TGTGCCAGCCGAACTGCGGGACCTAATCAGCCCCAGCATTTT. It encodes CASRTAGPNQPQHF.

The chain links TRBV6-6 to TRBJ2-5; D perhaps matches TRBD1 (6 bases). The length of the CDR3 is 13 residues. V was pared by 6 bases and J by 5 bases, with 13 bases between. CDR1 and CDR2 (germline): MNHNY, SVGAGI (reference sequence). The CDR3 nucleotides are TGTGCCAGCAGATCGACAGGTGATGAGACCCAGTACTTC. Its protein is CASRSTGDETQYF.

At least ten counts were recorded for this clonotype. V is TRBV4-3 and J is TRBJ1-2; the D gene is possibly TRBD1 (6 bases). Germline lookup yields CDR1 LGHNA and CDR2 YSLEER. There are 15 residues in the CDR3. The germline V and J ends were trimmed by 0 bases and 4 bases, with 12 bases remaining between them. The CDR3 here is CASSQDGKDSYGYTF. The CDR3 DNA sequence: TGCGCCAGCAGCCAAGATGGTAAGGACAGCTATGGCTACACCTTC.

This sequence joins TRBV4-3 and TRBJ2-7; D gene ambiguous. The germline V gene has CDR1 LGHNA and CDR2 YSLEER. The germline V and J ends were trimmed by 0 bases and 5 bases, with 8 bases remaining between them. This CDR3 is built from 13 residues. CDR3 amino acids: CASSQDLRNEQYF. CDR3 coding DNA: TGCGCCAGCAGCCAAGATTTGCGAAACGAGCAGTACTTC.

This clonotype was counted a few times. CDR3 residues: CASSRVSGHQETQYF. CDR3 nucleotide sequence: TGTGCCAGCAGCCGGGTTTCGGGCCACCAAGAGACCCAGTACTTC. V and J are TRBV7-9 and TRBJ2-5, with D hard to call. CDR3 size: 15 residues. CDR1 SEHNR and CDR2 FQNEAQ come from the germline V gene (reference sequence). Trimming removed 5 bases from V and 0 bases from J, with 13 bases in between.

The DNA for the CDR3 is TGCAGTGCTGACGGCGCGAGTGGGGGGGCCTCAGATACGCAGTATTTT. It yields the protein CSADGASGGASDTQYF. This rearrangement joins TRBV20-1 to TRBJ2-3; the D gene is possibly TRBD2 (7 bases). V lost 5 bases and J lost 4, with 22 bases in between. The CDR3 consists of 16 residues. The V gene's germline CDR1 is DFQATT and CDR2 SNEGSKA (reference sequence).

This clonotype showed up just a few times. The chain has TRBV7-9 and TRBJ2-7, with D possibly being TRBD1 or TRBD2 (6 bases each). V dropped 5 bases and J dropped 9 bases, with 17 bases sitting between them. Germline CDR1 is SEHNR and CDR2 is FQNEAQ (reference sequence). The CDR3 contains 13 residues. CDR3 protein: CASSPPGAPSQYV. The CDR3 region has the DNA TGTGCCAGCAGCCCCCCGGGGGCCCCCTCGCAGTACGTC.

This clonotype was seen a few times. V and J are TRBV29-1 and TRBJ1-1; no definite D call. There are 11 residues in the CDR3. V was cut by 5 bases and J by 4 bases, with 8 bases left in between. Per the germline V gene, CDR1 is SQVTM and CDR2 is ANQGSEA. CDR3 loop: CSVPRGTEAFF. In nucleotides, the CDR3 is TGCAGCGTTCCGCGGGGCACTGAAGCTTTCTTT.

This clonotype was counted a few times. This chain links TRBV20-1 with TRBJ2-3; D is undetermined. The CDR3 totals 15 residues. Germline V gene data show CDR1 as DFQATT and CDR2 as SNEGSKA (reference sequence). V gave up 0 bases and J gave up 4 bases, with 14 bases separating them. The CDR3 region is CSARDIRDTADTQYF. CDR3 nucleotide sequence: TGCAGTGCTAGAGATATAAGGGATACCGCAGATACGCAGTATTTT.

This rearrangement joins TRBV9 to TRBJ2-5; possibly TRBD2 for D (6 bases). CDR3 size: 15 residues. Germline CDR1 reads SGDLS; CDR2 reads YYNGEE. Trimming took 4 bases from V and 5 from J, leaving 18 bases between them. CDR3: CASSSHGGAGETQYF. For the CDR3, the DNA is TGTGCCAGCAGCTCCCACGGAGGGGCCGGGGAGACCCAGTACTTC.

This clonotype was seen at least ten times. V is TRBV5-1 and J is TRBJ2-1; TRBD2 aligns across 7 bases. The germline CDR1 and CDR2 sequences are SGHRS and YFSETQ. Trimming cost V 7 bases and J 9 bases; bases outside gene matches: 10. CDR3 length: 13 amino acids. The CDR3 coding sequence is TGCGCCAGCGGGAGCGGGGACGTGGTTGAGCAGTTCTTC. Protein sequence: CASGSGDVVEQFF.

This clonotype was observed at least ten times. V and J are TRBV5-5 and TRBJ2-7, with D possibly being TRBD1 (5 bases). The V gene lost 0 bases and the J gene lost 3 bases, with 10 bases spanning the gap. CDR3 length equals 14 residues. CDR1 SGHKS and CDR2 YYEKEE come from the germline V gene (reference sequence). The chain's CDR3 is CASSLVGQGYEQYF. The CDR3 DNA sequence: TGTGCCAGCAGCTTGGTGGGCCAGGGCTACGAGCAGTACTTC.

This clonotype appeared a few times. CDR3 nucleotides: TGCGCCAGCAGCCTGTCAGGGGAAGGGACCCAGTACTTC. Amino acids: CASSLSGEGTQYF. The chain couples TRBV4-1 to TRBJ2-5; possible D gene TRBD1, 6 bases. The CDR3 totals 13 residues. Germline V gene data show CDR1 as MGHRA and CDR2 as YSYEKL. Trimming cost V 4 bases and J 7 bases, with 13 bases left between them.

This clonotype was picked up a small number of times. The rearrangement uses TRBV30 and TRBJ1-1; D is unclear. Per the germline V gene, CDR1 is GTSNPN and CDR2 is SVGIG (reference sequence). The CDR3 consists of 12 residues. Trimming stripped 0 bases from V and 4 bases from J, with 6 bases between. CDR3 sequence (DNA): TGTGCCTGGAGTGTACTCAGCACTGAAGCTTTCTTT. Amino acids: CAWSVLSTEAFF.

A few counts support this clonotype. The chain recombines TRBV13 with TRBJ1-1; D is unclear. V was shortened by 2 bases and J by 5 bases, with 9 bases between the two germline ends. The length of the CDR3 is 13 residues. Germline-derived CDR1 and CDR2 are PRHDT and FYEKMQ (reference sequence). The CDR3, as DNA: TGTGCCAGCAGCTTATCGGGGTGGACTGAAGCTTTCTTT. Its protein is CASSLSGWTEAFF.

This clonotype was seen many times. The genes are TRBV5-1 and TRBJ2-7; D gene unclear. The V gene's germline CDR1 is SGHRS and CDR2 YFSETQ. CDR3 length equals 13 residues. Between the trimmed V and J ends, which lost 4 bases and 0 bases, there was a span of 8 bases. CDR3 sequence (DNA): TGCGCCAGCAGCGGAGACGGCTCCTACGAGCAGTACTTC. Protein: CASSGDGSYEQYF.

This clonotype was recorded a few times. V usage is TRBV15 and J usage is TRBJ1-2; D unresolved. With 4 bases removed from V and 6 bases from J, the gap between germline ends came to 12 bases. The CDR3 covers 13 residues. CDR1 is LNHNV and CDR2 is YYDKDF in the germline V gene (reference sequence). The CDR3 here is CATSTREANGYTF. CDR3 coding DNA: TGTGCCACCAGCACCCGGGAAGCTAATGGCTACACCTTC.